The 6 T cell receptor beta chains presented below share a single source sample, sequenced in a study of shared clonotypes between healthy human individuals. Sequencing used immunoSEQ multiplex PCR; TCRdb keeps in-frame clones, though not all of them. The table shows about 460,000 clones, with roughly four fifths occurring only once. Sequencing was carried out using PBMCs. These receptor sequences come from a woman aged 40 to 50 in good health. Some clones in this sample may be carry-over from other donors' samples.

The V and J genes are TRBV6-6 and TRBJ1-5; D unclear. V was clipped by 4 bases and J by 0 bases, with 10 bases between them. CDR3 length: 15 residues. CDR1 is MNHNY, CDR2 SVGAGI, per germline (reference sequence). This CDR3 reads CASSSSVHSNQPQHF. CDR3 nucleotides: TGTGCCAGCAGTTCGAGCGTTCATAGCAATCAGCCCCAGCATTTT.

This clone was counted between two and nine times. CDR3 sequence: CASSEGGTEAFF. The CDR3 DNA reads TGCGCCAGCAGCGAGGGGGGTACTGAAGCTTTCTTT. The chain combines TRBV5-1 with TRBJ1-1; possible D gene TRBD1, 6 bases. V lost 4 bases and J lost 5, with 9 bases in between. Germline assignment: CDR1 SGHRS and CDR2 YFSETQ. The CDR3 has 12 amino acids.

Details on this clone: At one end, the junction sequence differs from germline, possibly due to a read error. CDR3 nucleotide sequence: TGTGCTAGCAGCTTACCGGGGCCAGCTAACTATGGCTACACCTTC. It encodes CASSLPGPANYGYTF. The J gene is TRBJ1-2, the V gene TRBV7-7, with D perhaps matching TRBD1 (5 bases). The germline V gene has CDR1 SSHAT and CDR2 FNYEAQ (reference sequence). This CDR3 is 15 amino acids long. Drawing the rest from reference TRBV7-7 and TRBJ1-2, the complete variable domain is GAGVSQSPRYKVTKRGQDVTLRCDPISSHATLYWYQQALGQGPEFLTYFNYEAQPDKSGLPSDRFSAERPEGSISTLTIQRTEQRDSAMYRCASSLPGPANYGYTFGSGTRLTVV.

The genes are TRBV7-9 and TRBJ2-3; D possibly corresponds to TRBD2 (5 bases). Trimming stripped 4 bases from V and 2 bases from J, with 16 bases between. Germline V gene data show CDR1 as SEHNR and CDR2 as FQNEAQ (reference sequence). The CDR3 has 16 residues. CDR3 sequence reads: CASSSGSPSPTDTQYF. The CDR3 nucleotides are TGTGCCAGCAGCTCGGGGTCCCCGAGCCCCACAGATACGCAGTATTTT.

The genes are TRBV27 and TRBJ2-7; TRBD2 matches 11 bases. Trimming cost V 6 bases and J 0 bases; bases outside gene matches: 4. CDR1 MNHEY and CDR2 SMNVEV come from the germline V gene (reference sequence). The CDR3 has 15 amino acids. The CDR3 DNA follows: TGTGCCAGCAGACTAGCGGGAGACCGCTCCTACGAGCAGTACTTC. This codes for CASRLAGDRSYEQYF.

The chain carries TRBV7-3 and TRBJ2-7; a possible D gene is TRBD1 (5 bases). V shed 5 bases and J shed 1 base, with 15 bases lying between them. CDR1 and CDR2 from the germline V gene are SGHTA and FQGTGA. The CDR3 has 15 amino acids. The CDR3 DNA reads as TGTGCCAGCAGCCGTGGGGCGGTGGAGTCCTACGAGCAGTACTTC. As protein: CASSRGAVESYEQYF.